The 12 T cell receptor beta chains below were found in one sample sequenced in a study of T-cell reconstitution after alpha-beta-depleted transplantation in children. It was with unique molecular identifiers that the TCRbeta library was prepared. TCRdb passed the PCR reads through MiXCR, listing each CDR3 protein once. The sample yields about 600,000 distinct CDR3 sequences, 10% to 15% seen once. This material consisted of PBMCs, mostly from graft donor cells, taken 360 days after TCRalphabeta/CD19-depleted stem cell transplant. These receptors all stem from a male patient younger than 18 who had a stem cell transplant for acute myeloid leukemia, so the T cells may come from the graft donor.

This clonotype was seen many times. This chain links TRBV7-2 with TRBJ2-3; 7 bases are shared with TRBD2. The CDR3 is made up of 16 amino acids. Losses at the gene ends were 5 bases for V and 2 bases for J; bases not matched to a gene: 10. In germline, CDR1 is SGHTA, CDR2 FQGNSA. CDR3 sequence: CASSPTSTIFTDTQYF. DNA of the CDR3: TGTGCCAGCAGCCCGACTAGCACCATATTCACAGATACGCAGTATTTT.

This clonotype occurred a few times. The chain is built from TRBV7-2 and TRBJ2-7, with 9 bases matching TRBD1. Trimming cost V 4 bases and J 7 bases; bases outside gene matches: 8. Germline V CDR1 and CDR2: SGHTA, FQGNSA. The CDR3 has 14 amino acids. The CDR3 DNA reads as TGTGCCAGCAGCTCGGGACAGGGTTTGAGAGAGCAGTACTTC. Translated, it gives CASSSGQGLREQYF.

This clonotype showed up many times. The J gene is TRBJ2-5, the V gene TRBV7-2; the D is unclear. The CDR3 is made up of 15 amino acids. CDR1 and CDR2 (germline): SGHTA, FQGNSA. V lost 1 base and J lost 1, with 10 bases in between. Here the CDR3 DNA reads TGTGCCAGCAGCTTAGGAGGCACAGCCCAAGAGACCCAGTACTTC. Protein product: CASSLGGTAQETQYF.

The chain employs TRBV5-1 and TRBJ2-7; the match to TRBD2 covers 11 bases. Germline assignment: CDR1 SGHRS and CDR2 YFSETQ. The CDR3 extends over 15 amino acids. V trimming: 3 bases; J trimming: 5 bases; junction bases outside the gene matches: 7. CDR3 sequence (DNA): TGCGCCAGCAGCTCCTTAGCGGGAGGGTCAGACGAGCAGTACTTC. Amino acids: CASSSLAGGSDEQYF.

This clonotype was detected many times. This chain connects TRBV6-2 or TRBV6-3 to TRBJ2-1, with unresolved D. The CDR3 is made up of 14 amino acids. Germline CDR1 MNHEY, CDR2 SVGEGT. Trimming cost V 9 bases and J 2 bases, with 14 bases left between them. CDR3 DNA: TGTGCCAGTAGAGGCAGGATTACCTACAATGAGCAGTTCTTC. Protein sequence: CASRGRITYNEQFF.

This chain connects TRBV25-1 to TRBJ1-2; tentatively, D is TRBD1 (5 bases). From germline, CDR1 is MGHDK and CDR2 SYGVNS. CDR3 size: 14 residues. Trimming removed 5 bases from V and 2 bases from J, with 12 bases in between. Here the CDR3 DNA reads TGTGCCAGCAGTCTCCCGTGGGGGAACTATGGCTACACCTTC. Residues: CASSLPWGNYGYTF.

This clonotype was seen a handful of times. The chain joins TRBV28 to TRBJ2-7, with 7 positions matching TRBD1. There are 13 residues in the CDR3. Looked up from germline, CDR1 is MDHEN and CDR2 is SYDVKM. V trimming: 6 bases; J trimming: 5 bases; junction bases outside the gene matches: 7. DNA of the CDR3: TGTGCCAGCAGACAGGGGCTTCTAGACGAGCAGTACTTC. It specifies CASRQGLLDEQYF. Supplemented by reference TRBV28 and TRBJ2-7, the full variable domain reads DVKVTQSSRYLVKRTGEKVFLECVQDMDHENMFWYRQDPGLGLRLIYFSYDVKMKEKGDIPEGYSVSREKKERFSLILESASTNQTSMYLCASRQGLLDEQYFGPGTRLTVT.

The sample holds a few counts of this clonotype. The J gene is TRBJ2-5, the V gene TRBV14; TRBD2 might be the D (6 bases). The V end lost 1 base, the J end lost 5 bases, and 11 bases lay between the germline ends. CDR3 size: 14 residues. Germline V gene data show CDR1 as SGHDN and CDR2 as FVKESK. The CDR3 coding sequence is TGTGCCAGCAGCCAAGGGAGGGCGAGCGAGACCCAGTACTTC. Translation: CASSQGRASETQYF.

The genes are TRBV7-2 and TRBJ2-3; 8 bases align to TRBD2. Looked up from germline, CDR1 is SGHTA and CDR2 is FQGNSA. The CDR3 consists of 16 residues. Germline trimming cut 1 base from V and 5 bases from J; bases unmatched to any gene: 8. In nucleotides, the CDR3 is TGTGCCAGCAGCTTAGATGGTAGCGGGGTGGGAGATACGCAGTATTTT. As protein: CASSLDGSGVGDTQYF.

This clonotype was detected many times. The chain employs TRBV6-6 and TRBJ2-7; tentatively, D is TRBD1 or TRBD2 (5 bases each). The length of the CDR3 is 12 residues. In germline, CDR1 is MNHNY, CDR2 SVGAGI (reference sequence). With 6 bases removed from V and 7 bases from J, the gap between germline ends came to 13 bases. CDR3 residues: CASRGVKGEQYF. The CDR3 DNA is TGTGCCAGCAGGGGGGTCAAAGGGGAGCAGTACTTC.

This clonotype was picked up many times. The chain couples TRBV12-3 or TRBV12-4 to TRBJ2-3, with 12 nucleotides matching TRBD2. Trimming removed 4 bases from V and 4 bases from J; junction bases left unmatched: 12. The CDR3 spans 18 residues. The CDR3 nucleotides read TGTGCCAGCAGTTCCGTCGGACTAGCGGGACTTAAGGCAGATACGCAGTATTTT. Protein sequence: CASSSVGLAGLKADTQYF.

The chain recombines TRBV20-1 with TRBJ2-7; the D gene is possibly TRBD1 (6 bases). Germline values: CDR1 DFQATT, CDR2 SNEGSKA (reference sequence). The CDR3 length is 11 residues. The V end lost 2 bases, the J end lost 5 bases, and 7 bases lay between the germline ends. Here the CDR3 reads CSARNRDEQYF. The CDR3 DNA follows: TGCAGTGCTAGAAACAGGGACGAGCAGTACTTC.